This TCR beta chain was recovered during a study of PD-1 blockade in classical Hodgkin lymphoma. Method: immunoSEQ multiplex PCR; TCRdb's copy keeps in-frame clones and lacks some. The table lists roughly 64,000 clones, roughly 89% of them singletons. With 4 bases removed from V and 6 bases from J, the gap between germline ends came to 9 bases. Germline loops: CDR1 LNHDA, CDR2 SQIVND (reference sequence). The CDR3 runs 12 residues. Study-level findings and limits: No one has yet defined what causes the repertoire differences, which may be disease activity or prior therapy. Some patients started nivolumab under 1 year after ASCT, and they were excluded. Newly diagnosed patients were reported to exhibit reduced baseline TCR diversity relative to healthy donors.

This clone was found a few times. Its antigen remains unidentified. Time point meaning: cycle 4 day 1 (C4D1), after around six weeks of nivolumab. Every patient was affected by relapse after autologous stem cell transplantation, while exposure to brentuximab vedotin was not uniform. Classification of best responses gave complete response, partial response or progressive disease. The chain links TRBV19 to TRBJ1-1; the D gene is possibly TRBD1 (6 bases). The sample consisted of peripheral blood mononuclear cells (PBMCs), taken before the fourth cycle of nivolumab. This clonotype originated in a human donor with classical Hodgkin lymphoma. The CDR3 DNA follows: TGTGCCAGTAGTAACAGGGTTGCTGAAGCTTTCTTT. It is translated as CASSNRVAEAFF.